This record covers a single T cell receptor beta chain. Its specificity is not known. The sample belongs to a study of Ad26.COV2.S vaccination and SARS-CoV-2 variants. The wider study: Enrolled in COV1001, the donor was in the Ad26.COV2.S trial arm, which received the vaccine.

Looked up from germline, CDR1 is SNHLY and CDR2 is FYNNEI. There are 14 residues in the CDR3. V lost 5 bases to trimming and J lost 7 bases, with 15 bases between them. Sequenced by immunoSEQ multiplex PCR; TCRdb stores in-frame clones only, minus some. The sample has about 480,000 clones; around nine tenths are singletons. Specified treatment: 19 received Ad26.COV2.S at low or high dose, single or two shots; five or six received placebo; per-sample allocation not given. Vaccine and placebo recipients were sampled on day 63 after the first injection. What was given as vaccine was an Ad26 vector encoding Wuhan-strain SARS-CoV-2 spike. General observations from the study: The analyses of TCR breadth and depth may have understated the size of total T cell responses. Substantial response breadth was reportedly seen for spike-specific CD8+ and CD4+ T cells after vaccination.

This chain links TRBV2 with TRBJ1-5; TRBD1 might be the D (5 bases). The TCR was taken from a person between 18 and 65 years old who received the Ad26.COV2.S COVID-19 vaccine or a placebo. The material was peripheral blood, obtained in a trial of Ad26.COV2.S vaccine versus placebo. This CDR3 is CASSLLGGVQPQHF. CDR3 DNA sequence: TGTGCCAGCAGTCTCCTGGGGGGGGTCCAGCCCCAGCATTTT.